The clone carrying this T cell receptor (beta chain) appeared once. Its antigen is undetermined. cDNA reverse transcribed from extracted RNA served as the sequencing template. The table came from immunoSEQ multiplex PCR; TCRdb's copy has only in-frame clones and leaves some out. The repertoire holds 95,000 to 100,000 clones, with about 60% as singletons. The entry originates in a study of CD8+ T cells in alopecia areata. This CDR3 spans 13 amino acids. V lost 0 bases to trimming and J lost 13 bases, with 15 bases between them. CDR1 is SGHDN, CDR2 FVKESK, per germline. Findings of the study overall: A great number of expanded lesional clones endured in scalp and blood during tofacitinib.

Documented treatment: oral pan-JAK inhibitor, 5-10 mg twice daily. The chain couples TRBV14 to TRBJ1-2, with D perhaps matching TRBD1 (5 bases). The sequence was obtained from a human donor with alopecia areata. The sequencing used CD8+ T cells sorted from blood, collected at approximately week 60, from a patient treated with tofacitinib. CDR3 sequence (DNA): TGTGCCAGCAGCCAAGAGGCGGCCCTGGGGGGCACCTTC. Translated: CASSQEAALGGTF.